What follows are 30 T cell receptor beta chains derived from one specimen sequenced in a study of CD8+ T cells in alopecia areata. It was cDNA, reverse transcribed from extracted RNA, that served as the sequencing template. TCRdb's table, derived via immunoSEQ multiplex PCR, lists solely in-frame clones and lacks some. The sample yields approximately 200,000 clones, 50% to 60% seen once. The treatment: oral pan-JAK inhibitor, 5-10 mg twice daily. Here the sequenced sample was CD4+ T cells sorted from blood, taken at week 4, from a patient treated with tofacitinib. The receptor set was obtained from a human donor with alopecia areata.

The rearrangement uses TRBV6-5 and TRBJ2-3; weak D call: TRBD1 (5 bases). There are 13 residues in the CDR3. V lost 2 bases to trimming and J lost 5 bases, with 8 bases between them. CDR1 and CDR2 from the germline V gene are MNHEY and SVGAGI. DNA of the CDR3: TGTGCCAGCAGTTACGTTACAGGAGATACGCAGTATTTT. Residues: CASSYVTGDTQYF.

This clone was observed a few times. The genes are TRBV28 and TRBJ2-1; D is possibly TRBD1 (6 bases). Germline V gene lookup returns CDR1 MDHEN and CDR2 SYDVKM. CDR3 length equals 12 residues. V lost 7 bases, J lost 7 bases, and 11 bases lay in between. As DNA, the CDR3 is TGTGCCAGCACCACAGGGAGAAATGAGCAGTTCTTC. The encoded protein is CASTTGRNEQFF.

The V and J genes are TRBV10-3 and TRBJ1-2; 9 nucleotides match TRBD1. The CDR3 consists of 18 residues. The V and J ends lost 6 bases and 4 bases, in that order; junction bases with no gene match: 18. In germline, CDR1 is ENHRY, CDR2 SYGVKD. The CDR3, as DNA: TGTGCCATCAGGTCCTCCGGGACAGGGCAGGCTGAGGGCTATGGCTACACCTTC. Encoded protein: CAIRSSGTGQAEGYGYTF.

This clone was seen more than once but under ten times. The DNA of the CDR3 is TGTGCCAGCAGCGCCCGAGAAGAGACCCAGTACTTC. It yields the protein CASSAREETQYF. This chain joins TRBV11-2 and TRBJ2-5, with unresolved D. The CDR3 has 12 amino acids. Trimming removed 5 bases from V and 3 bases from J, with 7 bases in between. Per the germline V gene, CDR1 is SGHAT and CDR2 is FQNNGV.

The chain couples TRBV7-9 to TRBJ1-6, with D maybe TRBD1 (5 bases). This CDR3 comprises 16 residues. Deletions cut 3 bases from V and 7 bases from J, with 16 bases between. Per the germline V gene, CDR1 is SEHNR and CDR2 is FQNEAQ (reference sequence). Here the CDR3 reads CASSLGTLRRNSPLHF. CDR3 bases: TGTGCCAGCAGCTTGGGGACTTTGAGGCGGAATTCACCCCTCCACTTT.

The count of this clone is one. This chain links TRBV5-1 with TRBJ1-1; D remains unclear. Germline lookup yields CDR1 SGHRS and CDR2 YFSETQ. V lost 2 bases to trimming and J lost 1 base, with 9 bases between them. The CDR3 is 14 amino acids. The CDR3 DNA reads TGCGCCAGCAGCTTAACCCTAGGGAACACTGAAGCTTTCTTT. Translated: CASSLTLGNTEAFF.

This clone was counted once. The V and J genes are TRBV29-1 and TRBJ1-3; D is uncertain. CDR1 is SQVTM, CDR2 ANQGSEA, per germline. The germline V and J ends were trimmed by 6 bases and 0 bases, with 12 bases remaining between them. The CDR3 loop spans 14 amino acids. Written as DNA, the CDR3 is TGCAGCGTATCGGACGCAACCTCTGGAAACACCATATATTTT. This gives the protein CSVSDATSGNTIYF.

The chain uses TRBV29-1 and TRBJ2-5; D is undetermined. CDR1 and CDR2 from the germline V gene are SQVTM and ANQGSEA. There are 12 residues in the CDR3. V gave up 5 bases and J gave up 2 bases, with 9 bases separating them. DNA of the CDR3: TGCAGCGTTCGAGGTACTCAAGAGACCCAGTACTTC. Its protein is CSVRGTQETQYF.

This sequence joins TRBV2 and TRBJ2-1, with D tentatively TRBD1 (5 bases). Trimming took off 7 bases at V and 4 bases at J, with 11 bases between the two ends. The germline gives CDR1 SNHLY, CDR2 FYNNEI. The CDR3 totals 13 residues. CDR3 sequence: CASNLDSYNEQFF. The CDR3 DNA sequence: TGTGCCAGCAACCTCGACAGTTACAATGAGCAGTTCTTC.

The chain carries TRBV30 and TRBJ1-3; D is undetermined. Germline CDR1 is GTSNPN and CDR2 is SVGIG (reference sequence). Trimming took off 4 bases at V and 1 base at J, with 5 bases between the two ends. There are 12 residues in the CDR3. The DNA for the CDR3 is TGTGCCTGGAAGGATTCTGGAAACACCATATATTTT. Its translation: CAWKDSGNTIYF. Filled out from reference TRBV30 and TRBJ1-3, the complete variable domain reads SQTIHQWPATLVQPVGSPLSLECTVEGTSNPNLYWYRQAAGRGLQLLFYSVGIGQISSEVPQNLSASRPQDRQFILSSKKLLLSDSGFYLCAWKDSGNTIYFGEGSWLTVV.

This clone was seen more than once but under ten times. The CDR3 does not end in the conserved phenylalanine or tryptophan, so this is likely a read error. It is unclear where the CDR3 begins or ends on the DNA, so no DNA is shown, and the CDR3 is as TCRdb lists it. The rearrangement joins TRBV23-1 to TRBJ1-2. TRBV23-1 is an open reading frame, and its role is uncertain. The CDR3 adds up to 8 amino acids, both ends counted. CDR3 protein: CASSLPGV.

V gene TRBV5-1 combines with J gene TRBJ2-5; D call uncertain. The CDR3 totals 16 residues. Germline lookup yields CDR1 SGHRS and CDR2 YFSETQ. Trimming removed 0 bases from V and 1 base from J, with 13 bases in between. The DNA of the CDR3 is TGCGCCAGCAGCTTGGGATACGGCCTTGGCCAAGAGACCCAGTACTTC. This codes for CASSLGYGLGQETQYF.

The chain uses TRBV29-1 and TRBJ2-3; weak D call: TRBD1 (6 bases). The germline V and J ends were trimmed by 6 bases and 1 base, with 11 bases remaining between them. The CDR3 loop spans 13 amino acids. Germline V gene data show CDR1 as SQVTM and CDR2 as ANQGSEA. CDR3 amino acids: CSVIQGGTDTQYF. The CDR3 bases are TGCAGCGTCATACAGGGCGGCACAGATACGCAGTATTTT.

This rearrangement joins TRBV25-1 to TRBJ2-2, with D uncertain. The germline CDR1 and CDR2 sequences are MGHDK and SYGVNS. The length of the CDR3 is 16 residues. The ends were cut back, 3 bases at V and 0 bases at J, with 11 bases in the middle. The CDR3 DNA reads TGTGCCAGCAGTGATTACTTGGCCCCGAACACCGGGGAGCTGTTTTTT. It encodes CASSDYLAPNTGELFF.

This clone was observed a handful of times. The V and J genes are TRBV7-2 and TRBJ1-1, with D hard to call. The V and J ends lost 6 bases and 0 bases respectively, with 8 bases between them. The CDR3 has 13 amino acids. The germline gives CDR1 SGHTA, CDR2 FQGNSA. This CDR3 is CASRSDMNTEAFF. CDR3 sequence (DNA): TGTGCCAGCAGGTCCGACATGAACACTGAAGCTTTCTTT.

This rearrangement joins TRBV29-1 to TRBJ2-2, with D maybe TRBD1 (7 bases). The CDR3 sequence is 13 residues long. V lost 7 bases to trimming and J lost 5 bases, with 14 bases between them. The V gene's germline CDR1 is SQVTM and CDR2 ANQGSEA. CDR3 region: CSGQTGRTGELFF. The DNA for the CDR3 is TGCAGCGGCCAGACAGGGAGGACCGGGGAGCTGTTTTTT.

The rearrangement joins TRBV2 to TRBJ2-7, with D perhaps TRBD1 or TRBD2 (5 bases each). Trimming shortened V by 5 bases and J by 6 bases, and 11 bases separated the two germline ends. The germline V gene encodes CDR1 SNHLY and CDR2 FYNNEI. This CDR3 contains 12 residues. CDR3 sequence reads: CASSQVGPEQYF. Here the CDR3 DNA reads TGTGCCAGCAGTCAAGTGGGACCCGAGCAGTACTTC. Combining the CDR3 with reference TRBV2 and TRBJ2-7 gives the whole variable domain EPEVTQTPSHQVTQMGQEVILRCVPISNHLYFYWYRQILGQKVEFLVSFYNNEISEKSEIFDDQFSVERPDGSNFTLKIRSTKLEDSAMYFCASSQVGPEQYFGPGTRLTVT.

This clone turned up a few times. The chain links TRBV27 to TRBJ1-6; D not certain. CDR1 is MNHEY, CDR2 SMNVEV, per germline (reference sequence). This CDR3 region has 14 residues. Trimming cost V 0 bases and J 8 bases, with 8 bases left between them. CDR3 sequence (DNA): TGTGCCAGCAGTTTATCGGCCGGGTATTCACCCCTCCACTTT. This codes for CASSLSAGYSPLHF.

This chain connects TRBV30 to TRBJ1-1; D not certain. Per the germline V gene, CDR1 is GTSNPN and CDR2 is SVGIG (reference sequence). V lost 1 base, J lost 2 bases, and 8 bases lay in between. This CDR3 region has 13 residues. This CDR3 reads CAWSDWENTEAFF. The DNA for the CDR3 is TGTGCCTGGAGTGATTGGGAAAACACTGAAGCTTTCTTT.

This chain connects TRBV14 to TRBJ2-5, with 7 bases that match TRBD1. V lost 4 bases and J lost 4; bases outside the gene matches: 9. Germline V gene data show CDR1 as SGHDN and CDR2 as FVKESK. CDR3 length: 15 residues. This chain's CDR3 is CASSRSGQIRETQYF. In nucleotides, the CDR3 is TGTGCCAGCAGCCGGTCGGGACAGATAAGAGAGACCCAGTACTTC.

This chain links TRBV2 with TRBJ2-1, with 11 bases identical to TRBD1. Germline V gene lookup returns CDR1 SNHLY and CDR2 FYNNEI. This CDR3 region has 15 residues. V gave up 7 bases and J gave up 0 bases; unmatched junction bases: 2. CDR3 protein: CASTGTGGSYNEQFF. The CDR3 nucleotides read TGTGCCAGCACCGGGACAGGGGGCTCCTACAATGAGCAGTTCTTC.

CDR3 sequence (DNA): TGTGCCAGCAGTACTAACTATGGCTACACCTTC. Protein sequence: CASSTNYGYTF. V usage is TRBV28 and J usage is TRBJ1-2; D uncertain. The germline V gene has CDR1 MDHEN and CDR2 SYDVKM. This CDR3 is 11 amino acids long. V gave up 5 bases and J gave up 0 bases, with 1 base separating them.

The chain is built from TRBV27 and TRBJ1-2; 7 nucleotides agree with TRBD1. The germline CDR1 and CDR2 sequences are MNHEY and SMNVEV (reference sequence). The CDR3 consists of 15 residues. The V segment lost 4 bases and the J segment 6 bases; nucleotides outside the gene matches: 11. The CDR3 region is CASSSLGQIKDGYTF. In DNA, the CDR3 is TGTGCCAGCAGTTCTCTGGGACAGATTAAGGATGGCTACACCTTC.

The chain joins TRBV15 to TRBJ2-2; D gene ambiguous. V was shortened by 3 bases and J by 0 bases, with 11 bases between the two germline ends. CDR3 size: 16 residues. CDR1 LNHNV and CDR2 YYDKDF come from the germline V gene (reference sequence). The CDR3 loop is CATSRGGRANTGELFF. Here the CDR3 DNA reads TGTGCCACCAGCAGGGGTGGACGGGCGAACACCGGGGAGCTGTTTTTT.

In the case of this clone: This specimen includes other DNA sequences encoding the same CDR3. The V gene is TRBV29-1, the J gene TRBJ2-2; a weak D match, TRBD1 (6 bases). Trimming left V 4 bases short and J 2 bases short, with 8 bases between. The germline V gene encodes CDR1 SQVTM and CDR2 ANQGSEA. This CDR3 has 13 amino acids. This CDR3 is CSVGDTNTGELFF. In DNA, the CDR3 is TGCAGCGTTGGGGACACCAACACCGGGGAGCTGTTTTTT.

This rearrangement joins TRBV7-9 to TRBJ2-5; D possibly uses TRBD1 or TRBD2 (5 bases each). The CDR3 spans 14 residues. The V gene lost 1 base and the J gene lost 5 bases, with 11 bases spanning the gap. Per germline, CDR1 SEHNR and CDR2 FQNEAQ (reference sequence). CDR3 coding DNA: TGTGCCAGCAGCTTAGGTTTGGGGACGGAGACCCAGTACTTC. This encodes CASSLGLGTETQYF.

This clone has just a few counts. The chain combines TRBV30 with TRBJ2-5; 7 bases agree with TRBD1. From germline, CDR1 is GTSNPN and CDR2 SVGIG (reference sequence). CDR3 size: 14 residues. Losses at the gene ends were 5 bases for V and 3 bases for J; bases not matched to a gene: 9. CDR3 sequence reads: CAWDRGPPKETQYF. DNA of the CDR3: TGTGCCTGGGATAGGGGGCCTCCGAAAGAGACCCAGTACTTC.

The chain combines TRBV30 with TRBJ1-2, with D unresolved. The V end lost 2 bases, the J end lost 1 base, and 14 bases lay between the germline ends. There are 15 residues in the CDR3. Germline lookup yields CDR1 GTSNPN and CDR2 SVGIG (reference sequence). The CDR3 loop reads CAWSPSSTGNYGYTF. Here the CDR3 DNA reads TGTGCCTGGAGTCCCTCCTCGACGGGTAACTATGGCTACACCTTC.

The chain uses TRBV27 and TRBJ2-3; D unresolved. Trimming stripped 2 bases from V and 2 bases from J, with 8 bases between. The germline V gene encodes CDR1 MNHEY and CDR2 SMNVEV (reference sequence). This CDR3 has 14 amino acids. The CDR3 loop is CASSLRAYTDTQYF. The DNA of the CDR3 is TGTGCCAGCAGTTTAAGGGCCTACACAGATACGCAGTATTTT.

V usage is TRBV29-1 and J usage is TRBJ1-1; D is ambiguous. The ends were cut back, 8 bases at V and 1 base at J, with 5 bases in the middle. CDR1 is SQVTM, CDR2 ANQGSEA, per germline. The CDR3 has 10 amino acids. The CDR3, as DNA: TGCAGCTGTGAGAACACTGAAGCTTTCTTT. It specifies CSCENTEAFF.